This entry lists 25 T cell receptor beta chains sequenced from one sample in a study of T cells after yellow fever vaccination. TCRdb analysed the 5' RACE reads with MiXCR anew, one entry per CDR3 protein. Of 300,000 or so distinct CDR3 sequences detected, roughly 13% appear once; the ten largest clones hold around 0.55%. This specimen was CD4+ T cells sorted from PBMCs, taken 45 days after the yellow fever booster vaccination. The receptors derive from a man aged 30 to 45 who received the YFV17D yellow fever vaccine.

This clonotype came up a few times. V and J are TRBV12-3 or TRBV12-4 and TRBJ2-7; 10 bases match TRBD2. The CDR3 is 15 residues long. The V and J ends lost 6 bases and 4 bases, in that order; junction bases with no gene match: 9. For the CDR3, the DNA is TGTGCCAGCAGCCAGGGCGGACTAGCGGCTTACGAGCAGTACTTC. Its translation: CASSQGGLAAYEQYF.

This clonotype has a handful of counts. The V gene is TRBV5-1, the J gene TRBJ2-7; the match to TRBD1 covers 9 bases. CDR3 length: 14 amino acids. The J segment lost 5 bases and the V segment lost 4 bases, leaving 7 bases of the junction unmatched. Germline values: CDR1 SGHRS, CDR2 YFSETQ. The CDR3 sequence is CASSGGQGFNEQYF. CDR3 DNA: TGCGCCAGCAGCGGCGGACAGGGGTTCAACGAGCAGTACTTC.

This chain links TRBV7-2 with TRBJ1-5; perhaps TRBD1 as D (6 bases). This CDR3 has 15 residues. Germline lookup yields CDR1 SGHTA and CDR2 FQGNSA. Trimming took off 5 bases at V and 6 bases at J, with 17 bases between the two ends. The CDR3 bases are TGTGCCAGCAGCCACTACAGGGTCTCGGGTCAGCCCCAGCATTTT. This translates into CASSHYRVSGQPQHF.

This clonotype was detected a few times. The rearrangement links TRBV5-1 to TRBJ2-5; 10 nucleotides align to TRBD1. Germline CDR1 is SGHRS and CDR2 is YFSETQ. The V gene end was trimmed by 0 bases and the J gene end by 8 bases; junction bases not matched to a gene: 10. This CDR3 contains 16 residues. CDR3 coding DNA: TGCGCCAGCAGCTTGGATCGAAGGACAGGGGGGCCCACCCAGTACTTC. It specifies CASSLDRRTGGPTQYF.

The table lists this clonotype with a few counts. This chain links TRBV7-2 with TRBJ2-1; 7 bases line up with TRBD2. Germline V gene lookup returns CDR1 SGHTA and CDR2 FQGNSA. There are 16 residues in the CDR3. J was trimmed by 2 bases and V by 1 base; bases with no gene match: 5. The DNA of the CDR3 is TGTGCCAGCAGCTTAGACACTAGCGTAGCCTACAATGAGCAGTTCTTC. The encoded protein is CASSLDTSVAYNEQFF.

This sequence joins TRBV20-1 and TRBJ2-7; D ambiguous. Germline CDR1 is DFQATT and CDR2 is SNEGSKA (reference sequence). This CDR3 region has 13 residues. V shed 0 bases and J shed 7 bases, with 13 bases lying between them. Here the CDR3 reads CSARDLSEIEQYF. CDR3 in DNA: TGCAGTGCTAGAGATTTATCTGAGATTGAGCAGTACTTC.

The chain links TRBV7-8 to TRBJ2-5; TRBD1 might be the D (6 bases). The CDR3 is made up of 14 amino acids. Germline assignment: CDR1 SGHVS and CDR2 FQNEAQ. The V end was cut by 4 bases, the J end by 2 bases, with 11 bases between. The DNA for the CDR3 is TGTGCCAGCAGCTCGGACAGACCGCAAGAGACCCAGTACTTC. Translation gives CASSSDRPQETQYF.

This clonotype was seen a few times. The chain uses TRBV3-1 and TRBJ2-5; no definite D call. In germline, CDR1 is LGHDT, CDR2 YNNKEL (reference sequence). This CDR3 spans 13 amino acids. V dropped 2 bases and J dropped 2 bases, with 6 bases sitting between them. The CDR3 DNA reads TGTGCCAGCAGCCAAAACCATCAAGAGACCCAGTACTTC. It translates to CASSQNHQETQYF.

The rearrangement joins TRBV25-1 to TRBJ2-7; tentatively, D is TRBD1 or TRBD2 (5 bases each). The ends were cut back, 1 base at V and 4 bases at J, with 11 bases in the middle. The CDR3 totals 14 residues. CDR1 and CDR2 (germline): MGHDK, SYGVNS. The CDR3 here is CASSELGVQYEQYF. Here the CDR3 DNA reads TGTGCCAGCAGTGAATTGGGGGTACAGTACGAGCAGTACTTC.

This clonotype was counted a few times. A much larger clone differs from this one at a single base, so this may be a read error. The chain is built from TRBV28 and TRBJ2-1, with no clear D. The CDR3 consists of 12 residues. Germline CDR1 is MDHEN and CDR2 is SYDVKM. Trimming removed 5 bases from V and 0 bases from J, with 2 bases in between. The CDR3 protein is CASSISYNEQFF. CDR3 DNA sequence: TGTGCCAGCAGTATCTCCTACAATGAGCAGTTCTTC.

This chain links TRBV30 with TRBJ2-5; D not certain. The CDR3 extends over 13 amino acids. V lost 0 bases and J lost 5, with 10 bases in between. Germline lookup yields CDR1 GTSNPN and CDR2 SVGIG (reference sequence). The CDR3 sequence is CAWSVNQRETQYF. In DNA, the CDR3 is TGTGCCTGGAGTGTTAACCAGAGGGAGACCCAGTACTTC. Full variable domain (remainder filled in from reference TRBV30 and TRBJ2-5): SQTIHQWPATLVQPVGSPLSLECTVEGTSNPNLYWYRQAAGRGLQLLFYSVGIGQISSEVPQNLSASRPQDRQFILSSKKLLLSDSGFYLCAWSVNQRETQYFGPGTRLLVL.

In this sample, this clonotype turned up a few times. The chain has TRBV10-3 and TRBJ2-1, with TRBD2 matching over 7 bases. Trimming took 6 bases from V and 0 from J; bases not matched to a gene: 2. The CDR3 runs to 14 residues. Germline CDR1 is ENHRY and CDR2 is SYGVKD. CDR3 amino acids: CAIRGDYSYNEQFF. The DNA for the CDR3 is TGTGCCATCAGGGGGGACTACTCCTACAATGAGCAGTTCTTC.

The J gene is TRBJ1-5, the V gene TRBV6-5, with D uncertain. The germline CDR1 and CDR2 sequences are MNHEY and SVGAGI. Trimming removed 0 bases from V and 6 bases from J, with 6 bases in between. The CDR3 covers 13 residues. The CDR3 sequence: CASSYSPGQPQHF. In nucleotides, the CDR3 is TGTGCCAGCAGTTACTCGCCGGGTCAGCCCCAGCATTTT.

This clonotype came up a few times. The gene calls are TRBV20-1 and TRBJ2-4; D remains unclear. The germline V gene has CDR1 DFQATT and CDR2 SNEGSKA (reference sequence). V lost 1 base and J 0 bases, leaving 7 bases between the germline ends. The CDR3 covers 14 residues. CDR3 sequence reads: CSARVGLAKNIQYF. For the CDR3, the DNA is TGCAGTGCTAGAGTGGGTCTAGCCAAAAACATTCAGTACTTC.

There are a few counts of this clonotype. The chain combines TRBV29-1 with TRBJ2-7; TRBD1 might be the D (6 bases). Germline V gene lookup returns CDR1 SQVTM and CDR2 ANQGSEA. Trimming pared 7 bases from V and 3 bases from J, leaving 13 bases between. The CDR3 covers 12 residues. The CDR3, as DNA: TGCAGCGCTAAGGACAGCAACTACGAGCAGTACTTC. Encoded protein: CSAKDSNYEQYF.

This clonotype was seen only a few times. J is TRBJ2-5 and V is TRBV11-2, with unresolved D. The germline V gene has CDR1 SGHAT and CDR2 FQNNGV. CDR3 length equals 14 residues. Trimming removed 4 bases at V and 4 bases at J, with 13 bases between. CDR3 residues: CASSSTWKVETQYF. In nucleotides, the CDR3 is TGTGCCAGCAGCTCCACATGGAAGGTAGAGACCCAGTACTTC.

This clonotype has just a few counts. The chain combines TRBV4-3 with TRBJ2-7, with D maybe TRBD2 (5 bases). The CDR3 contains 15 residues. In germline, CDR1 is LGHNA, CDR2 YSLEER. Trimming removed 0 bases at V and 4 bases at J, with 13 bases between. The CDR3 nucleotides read TGCGCCAGCAGCCAAGACGGGGTTCCATCTTACGAGCAGTACTTC. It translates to CASSQDGVPSYEQYF.

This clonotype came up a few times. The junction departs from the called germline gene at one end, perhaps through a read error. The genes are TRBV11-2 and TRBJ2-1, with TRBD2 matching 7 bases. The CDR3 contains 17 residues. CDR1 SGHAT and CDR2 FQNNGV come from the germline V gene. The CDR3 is CASSLDPSPGGGDEQFF. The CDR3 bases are TGTGCCAGCAGCCTAGATCCTAGCCCGGGAGGAGGGGATGAGCAGTTCTTC.

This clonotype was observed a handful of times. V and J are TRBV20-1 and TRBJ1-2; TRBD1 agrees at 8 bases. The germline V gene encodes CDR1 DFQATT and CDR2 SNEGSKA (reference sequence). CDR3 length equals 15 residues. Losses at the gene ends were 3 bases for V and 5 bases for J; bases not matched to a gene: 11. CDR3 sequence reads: CSASPRQGWGYGYTF. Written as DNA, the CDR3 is TGCAGTGCTAGCCCCAGACAGGGGTGGGGTTATGGCTACACCTTC.

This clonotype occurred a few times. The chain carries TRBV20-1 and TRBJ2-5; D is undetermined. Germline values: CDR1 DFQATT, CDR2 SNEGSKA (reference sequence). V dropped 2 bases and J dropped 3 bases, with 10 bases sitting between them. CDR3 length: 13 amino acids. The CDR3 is CSARSTRKETQYF. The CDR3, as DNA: TGCAGTGCTAGAAGTACCCGCAAAGAGACCCAGTACTTC.

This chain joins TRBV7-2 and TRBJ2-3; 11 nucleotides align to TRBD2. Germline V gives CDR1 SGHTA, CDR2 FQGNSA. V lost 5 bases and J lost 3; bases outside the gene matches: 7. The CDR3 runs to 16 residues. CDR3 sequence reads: CASSRTSGSLTDTQYF. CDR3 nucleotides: TGTGCCAGCAGCCGTACTAGCGGGAGTTTGACAGATACGCAGTATTTT.

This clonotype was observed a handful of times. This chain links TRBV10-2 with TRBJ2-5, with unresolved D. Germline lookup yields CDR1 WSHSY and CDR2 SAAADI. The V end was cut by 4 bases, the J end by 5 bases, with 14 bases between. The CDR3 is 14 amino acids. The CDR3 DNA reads TGCGCCAGCAGTGTTTCCAGCCTGGAGGAGACCCAGTACTTC. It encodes CASSVSSLEETQYF.

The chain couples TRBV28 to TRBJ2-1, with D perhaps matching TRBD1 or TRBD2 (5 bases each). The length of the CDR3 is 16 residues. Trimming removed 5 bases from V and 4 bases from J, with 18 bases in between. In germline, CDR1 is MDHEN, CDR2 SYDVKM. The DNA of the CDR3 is TGTGCCAGCAGTCCTTCGGGACGGAAGAAGTACAATGAGCAGTTCTTC. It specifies CASSPSGRKKYNEQFF.

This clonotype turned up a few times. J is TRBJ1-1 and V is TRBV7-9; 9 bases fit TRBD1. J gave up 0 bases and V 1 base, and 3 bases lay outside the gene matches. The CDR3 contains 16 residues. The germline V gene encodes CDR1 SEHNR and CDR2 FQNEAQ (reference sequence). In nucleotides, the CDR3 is TGTGCCAGCAGCTTAGGGACAGGGGCGATGAACACTGAAGCTTTCTTT. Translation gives CASSLGTGAMNTEAFF. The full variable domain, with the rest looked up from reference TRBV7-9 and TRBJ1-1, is DTGVSQNPRHKITKRGQNVTFRCDPISEHNRLYWYRQTLGQGPEFLTYFQNEAQLEKSRLLSDRFSAERPKGSFSTLEIQRTEQGDSAMYLCASSLGTGAMNTEAFFGQGTRLTVV.

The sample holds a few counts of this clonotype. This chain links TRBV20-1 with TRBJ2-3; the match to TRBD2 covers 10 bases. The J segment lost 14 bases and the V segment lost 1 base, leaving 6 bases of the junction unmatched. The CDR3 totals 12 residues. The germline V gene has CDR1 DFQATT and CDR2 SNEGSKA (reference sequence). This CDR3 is CSARVDSGRAYF. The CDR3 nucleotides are TGCAGTGCTAGAGTTGACAGCGGGAGGGCGTATTTT.